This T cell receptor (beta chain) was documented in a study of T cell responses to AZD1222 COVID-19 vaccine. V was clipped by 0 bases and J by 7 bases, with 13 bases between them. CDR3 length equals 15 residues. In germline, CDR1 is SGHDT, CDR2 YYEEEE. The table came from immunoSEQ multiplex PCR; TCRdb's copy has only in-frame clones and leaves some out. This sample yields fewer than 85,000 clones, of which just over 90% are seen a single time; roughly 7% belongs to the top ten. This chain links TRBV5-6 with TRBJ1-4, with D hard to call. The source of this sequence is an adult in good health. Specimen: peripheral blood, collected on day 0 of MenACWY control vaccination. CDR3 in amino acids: CASSLVRGSGEKLFF. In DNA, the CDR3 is TGTGCCAGCAGCTTGGTTCGGGGATCGGGTGAAAAACTGTTTTTT.